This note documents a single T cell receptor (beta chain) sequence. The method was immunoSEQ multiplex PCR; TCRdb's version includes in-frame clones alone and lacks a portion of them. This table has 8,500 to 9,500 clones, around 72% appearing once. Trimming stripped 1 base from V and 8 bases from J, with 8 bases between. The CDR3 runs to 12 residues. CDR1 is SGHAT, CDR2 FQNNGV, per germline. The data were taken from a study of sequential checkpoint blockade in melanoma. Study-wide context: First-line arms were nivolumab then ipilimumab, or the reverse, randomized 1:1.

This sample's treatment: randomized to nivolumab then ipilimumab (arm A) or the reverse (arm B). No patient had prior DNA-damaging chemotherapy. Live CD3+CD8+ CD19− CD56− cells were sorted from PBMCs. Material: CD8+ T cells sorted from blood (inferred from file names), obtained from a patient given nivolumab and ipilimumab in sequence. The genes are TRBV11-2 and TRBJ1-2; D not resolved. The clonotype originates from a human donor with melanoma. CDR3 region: CASSLGLEGYTF. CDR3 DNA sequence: TGTGCCAGCAGCTTAGGACTTGAAGGCTACACCTTC.